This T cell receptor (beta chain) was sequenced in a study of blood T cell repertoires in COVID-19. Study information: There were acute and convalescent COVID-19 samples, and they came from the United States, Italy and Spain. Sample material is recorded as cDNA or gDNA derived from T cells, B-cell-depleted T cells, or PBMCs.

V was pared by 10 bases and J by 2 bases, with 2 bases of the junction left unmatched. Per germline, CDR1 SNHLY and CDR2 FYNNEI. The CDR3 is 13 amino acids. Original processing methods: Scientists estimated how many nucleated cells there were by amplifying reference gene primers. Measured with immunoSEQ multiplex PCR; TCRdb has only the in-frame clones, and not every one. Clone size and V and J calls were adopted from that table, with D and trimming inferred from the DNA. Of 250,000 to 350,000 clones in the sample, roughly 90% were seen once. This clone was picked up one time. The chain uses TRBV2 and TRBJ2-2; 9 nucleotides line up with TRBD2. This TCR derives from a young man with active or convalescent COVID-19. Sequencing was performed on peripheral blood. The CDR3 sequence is CAILAGNTGELFF. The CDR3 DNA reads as TGTGCCATACTAGCGGGCAACACCGGGGAGCTGTTTTTT.